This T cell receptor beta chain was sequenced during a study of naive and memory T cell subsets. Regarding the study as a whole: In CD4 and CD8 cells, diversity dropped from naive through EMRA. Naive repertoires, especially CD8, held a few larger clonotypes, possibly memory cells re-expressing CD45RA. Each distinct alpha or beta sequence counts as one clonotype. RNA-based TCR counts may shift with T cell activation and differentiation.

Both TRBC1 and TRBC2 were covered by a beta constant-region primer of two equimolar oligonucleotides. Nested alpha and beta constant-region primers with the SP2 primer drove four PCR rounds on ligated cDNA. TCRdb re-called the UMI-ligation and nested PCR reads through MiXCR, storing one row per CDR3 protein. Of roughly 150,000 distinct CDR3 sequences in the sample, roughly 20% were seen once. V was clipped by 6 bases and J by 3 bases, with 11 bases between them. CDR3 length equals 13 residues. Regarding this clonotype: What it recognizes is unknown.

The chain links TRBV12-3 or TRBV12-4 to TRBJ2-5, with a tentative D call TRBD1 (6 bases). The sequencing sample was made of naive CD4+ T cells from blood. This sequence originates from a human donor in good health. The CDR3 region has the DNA TGTGCCAGCAGGCGACAGGACAAAGAGACCCAGTACTTC. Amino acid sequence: CASRRQDKETQYF.